This T cell receptor beta chain was recorded in a study of cytomegalovirus exposure and HLA in healthy donors. Concerning this clone itself: The antigen is undetermined.

Germline CDR1 SGHRS, CDR2 YFSETQ. This CDR3 has 16 residues. Germline trimming cut 0 bases from V and 4 bases from J; bases unmatched to any gene: 5. Study outcomes and limitations: Based on reports, TCR beta sequences accurately predicted HLA-A and HLA-B alleles for most subjects. Researchers catalogued approximately 170 TCR beta chains as cytomegalovirus-associated.

PCR involved 60 Vbeta and 13 Jbeta primers. Assay used: immunoSEQ multiplex PCR; TCRdb lists only in-frame clones, some missing. The sample yields some 140,000 clones, about four fifths seen once. V is TRBV5-1 and J is TRBJ2-1; TRBD2 agrees at 9 bases. The sequencing sample was made of PBMCs. The clonotype was recovered from a man younger than 40 in good health and CMV-seropositive. The CDR3 nucleotides are TGCGCCAGCAGCTTGGGTTCGAGCGGGGGGTACAATGAGCAGTTCTTC. Translated, it gives CASSLGSSGGYNEQFF.